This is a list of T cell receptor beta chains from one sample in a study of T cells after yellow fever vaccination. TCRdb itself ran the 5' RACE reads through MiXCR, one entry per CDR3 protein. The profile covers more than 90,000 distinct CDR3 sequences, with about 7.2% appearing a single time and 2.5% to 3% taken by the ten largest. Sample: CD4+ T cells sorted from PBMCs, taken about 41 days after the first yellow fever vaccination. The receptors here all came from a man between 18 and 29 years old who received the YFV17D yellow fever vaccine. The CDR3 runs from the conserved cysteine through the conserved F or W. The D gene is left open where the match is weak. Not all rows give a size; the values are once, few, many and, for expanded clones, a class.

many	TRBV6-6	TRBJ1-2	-	TGTGCCAGCAGTTACGCAGAGTATGGCTACACCTTC	CASSYAEYGYTF
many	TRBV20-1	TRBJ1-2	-	TGCAGTGCCCTCTACAGGGTTCGGAACTATGGCTACACCTTC	CSALYRVRNYGYTF
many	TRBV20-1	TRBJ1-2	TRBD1	TGCAGTACGACAGGGAGAGGCTATGGCTACACCTTC	CSTTGRGYGYTF
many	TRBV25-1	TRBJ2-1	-	TGTGCCAGCAGTGGTGAGGGATGGGACACTGCCGGCAATGAGCAGTTCTTC	CASSGEGWDTAGNEQFF
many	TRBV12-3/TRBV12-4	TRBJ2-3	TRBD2	TGTGCCAGCAGTTTAGCGCCACTAGCGGGGGTCACAGATACGCAGTATTTT	CASSLAPLAGVTDTQYF
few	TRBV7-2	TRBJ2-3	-	TGTGCCAGCAGCAAGCCGGGATATCCAGATACGCAGTATTTT	CASSKPGYPDTQYF
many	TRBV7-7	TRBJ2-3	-	TGTGCTAGCAGCTTGGACTTCACAGATACGCAGTATTTT	CASSLDFTDTQYF
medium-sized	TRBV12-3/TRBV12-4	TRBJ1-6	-	TGTGCCAGCAGTAACCCACCCGCACCCCTCCACTTT	CASSNPPAPLHF
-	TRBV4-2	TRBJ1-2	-	TGTGCCAGCAGCCAGGGCTCTTTAGGGTATGGCTACACCTTC	CASSQGSLGYGYTF
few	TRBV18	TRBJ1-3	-	TGTGCCAGCTCACCACGTATCGCAGGGAGCTCTGGAAACACCATATATTTT	CASSPRIAGSSGNTIYF
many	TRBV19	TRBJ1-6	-	TGTGCCAGTAGTCTCCCTCAAGGGAATTCACCCCTCCACTTT	CASSLPQGNSPLHF
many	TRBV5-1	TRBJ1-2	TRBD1	TGCGCCAGCAGCTTGGATGGGACAGGCTATGGCTACACCTTC	CASSLDGTGYGYTF
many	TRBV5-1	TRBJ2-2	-	TGCGCCAGCAGCCTGATCCGGGACACCAACACCGGGGAGCTGTTTTTT	CASSLIRDTNTGELFF
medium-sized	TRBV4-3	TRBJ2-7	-	TGCGCCAGCAGCCGCGGACACGGGGACCGCTCCTACGAGCAGTACTTC	CASSRGHGDRSYEQYF
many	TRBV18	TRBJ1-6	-	TGTGCCAGCTCACCTCCGACCAATTCACCCCTCCACTTT	CASSPPTNSPLHF
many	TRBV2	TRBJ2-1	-	TGTGCCAGCAGTGAACTTTTAAGCTCCTACAATGAGCAGTTCTTC	CASSELLSSYNEQFF
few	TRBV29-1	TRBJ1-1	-	TGCAGCGTTGAAGCCTCTAACCGGGGAAACACCGACGGTTTCTTT	CSVEASNRGNTDGFF
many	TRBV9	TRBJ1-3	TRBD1	TGTGCCAGCAGCGTAGACTCGACAGGGTCTGGAAACACCATATATTTT	CASSVDSTGSGNTIYF
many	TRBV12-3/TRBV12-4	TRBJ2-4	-	TGTGCCAGCAGCTCACAGACCTTAAACATTCAGTACTTC	CASSSQTLNIQYF
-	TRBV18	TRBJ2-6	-	TGTGCCAGCTCCACACGGGGCTCTGGGGCCAACGTCCTGACTTTC	CASSTRGSGANVLTF
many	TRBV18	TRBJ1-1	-	TGTGCCAGCTCACCACGGCGGGAGGGAGAGACTTTCTTT	CASSPRREGETFF
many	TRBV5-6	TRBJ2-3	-	TGTGCCAGCACCCGCCGCCGGGACTTGGGCGATGCTAGCACAGATACGCAGTATTTT	CASTRRRDLGDASTDTQYF
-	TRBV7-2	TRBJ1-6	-	TGTGCCAGCAAGAGCGCAGGTTCCAATTCACCCCTCCACTTT	CASKSAGSNSPLHF
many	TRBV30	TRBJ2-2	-	TGTGCCTGTCGGTTTGGCCCTAACACCGGGGAGCTGTTTTTT	CACRFGPNTGELFF
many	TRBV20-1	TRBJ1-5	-	TGCAGTGCCAAGAGGGGCGGGGACTTCAATCAGCCCCAGCATTTT	CSAKRGGDFNQPQHF
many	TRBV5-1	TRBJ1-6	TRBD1	TGCGCCAGCAGCTATGGGACAGGGGAGACTGTTTCACCCCTCCACTTT	CASSYGTGETVSPLHF
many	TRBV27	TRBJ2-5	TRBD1	TGTGCCAGCAGGAGAACAGGGGATCAATGGGAGACCCAGTACTTC	CASRRTGDQWETQYF
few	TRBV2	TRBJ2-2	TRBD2	TGTGCCAGCTCGAGCCGGGGGGAGTCCGGCGGGGAGCTGTTTTTT	CASSSRGESGGELFF
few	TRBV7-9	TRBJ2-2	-	TGTGCCAGCAGCTGGGGCTTGGACAAGCCCACCGGGGAGCTGTTTTTT	CASSWGLDKPTGELFF
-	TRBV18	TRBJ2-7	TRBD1	TGTGCCAGCTCACGGCCGACAGGGGACGAGCAGTACTTC	CASSRPTGDEQYF
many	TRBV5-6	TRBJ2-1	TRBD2	TGTGCCAGCAGCGGGGTGGCGGGGGACTCCTACAATGAGCAGTTCTTC	CASSGVAGDSYNEQFF
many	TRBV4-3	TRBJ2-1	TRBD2	TGCGCCAGCAGCCAAAATGGACTAGCGAACGATGAGCAGTTCTTC	CASSQNGLANDEQFF
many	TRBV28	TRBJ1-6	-	TGTGCCAGCAGTCCAGGATTGGGGGCCCTCCACTTT	CASSPGLGALHF
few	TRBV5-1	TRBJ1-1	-	TGCGCCAGCAGCTCTCCGGACGGGACTGAAGCTTTCTTT	CASSSPDGTEAFF
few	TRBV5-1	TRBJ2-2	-	TGCGCCAGCAGCTTTTTTGGCAGGGGAACCGGGGAGCTGTTTTTT	CASSFFGRGTGELFF
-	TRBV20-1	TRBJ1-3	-	TGCAGTGCTGCCCCACCGGGGGGCTTCTCATTCTCTGGAAACACCATATATTTT	CSAAPPGGFSFSGNTIYF
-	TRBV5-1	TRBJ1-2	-	TGCGCCAGCAGCTTGGCAGGCCGGTGGGACTATGGCTACACCTTC	CASSLAGRWDYGYTF
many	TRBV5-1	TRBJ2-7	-	TGCGCCAGCAGCTTGGTTGGGGGCGAGCAGTACTTC	CASSLVGGEQYF